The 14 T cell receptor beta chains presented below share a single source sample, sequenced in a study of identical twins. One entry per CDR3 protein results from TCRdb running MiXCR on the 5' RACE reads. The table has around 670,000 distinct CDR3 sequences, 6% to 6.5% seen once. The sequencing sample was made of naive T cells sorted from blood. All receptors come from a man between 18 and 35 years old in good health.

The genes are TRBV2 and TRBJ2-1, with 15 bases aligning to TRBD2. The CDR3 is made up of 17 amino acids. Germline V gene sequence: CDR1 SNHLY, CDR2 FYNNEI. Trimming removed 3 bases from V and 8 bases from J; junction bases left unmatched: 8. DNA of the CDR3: TGTGCCAGCAGTGATTATATCGGGACTAGCGGGAGGTATGAGCAGTTCTTC. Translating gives CASSDYIGTSGRYEQFF. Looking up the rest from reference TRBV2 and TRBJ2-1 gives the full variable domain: EPEVTQTPSHQVTQMGQEVILRCVPISNHLYFYWYRQILGQKVEFLVSFYNNEISEKSEIFDDQFSVERPDGSNFTLKIRSTKLEDSAMYFCASSDYIGTSGRYEQFFGPGTRLTVL.

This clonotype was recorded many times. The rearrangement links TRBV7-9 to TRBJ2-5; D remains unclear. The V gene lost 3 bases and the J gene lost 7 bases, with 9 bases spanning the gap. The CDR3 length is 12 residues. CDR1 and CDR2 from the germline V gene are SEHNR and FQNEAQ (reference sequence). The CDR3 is CASSLSQSTQYF. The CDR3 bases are TGTGCCAGCAGCTTGTCCCAGTCGACCCAGTACTTC.

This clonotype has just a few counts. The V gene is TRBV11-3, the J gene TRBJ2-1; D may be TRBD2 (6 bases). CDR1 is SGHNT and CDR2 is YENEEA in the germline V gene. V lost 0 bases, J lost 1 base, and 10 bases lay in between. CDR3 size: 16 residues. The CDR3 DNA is TGTGCCAGCAGCTTAGAATCGGGGGAGTCCTACAATGAGCAGTTCTTC. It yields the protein CASSLESGESYNEQFF.

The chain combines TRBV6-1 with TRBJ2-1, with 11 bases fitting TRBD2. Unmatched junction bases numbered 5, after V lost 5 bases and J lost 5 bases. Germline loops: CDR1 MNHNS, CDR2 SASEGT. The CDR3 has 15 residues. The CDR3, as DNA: TGTGCCAGCAGTCTTAGCGGGAGGGGGGACAATGAGCAGTTCTTC. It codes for CASSLSGRGDNEQFF.

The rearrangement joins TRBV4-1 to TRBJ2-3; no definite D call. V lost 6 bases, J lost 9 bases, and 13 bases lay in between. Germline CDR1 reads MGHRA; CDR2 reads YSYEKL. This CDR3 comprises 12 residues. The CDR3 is CASRSELDTQYF. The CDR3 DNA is TGCGCCAGCAGGAGTGAGTTGGACACGCAGTATTTT.

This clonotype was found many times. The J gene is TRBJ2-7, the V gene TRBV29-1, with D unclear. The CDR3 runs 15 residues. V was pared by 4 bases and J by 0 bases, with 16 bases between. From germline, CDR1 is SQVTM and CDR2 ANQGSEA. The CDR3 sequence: CSVGPRTVSSYEQYV. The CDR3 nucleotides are TGCAGCGTTGGCCCCAGAACAGTGAGCTCCTACGAGCAGTACGTC.

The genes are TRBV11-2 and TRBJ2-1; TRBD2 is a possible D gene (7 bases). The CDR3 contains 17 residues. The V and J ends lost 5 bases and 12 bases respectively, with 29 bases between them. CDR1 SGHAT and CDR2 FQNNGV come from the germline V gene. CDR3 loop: CASSPFSVRGGPVGQFF. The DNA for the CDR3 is TGTGCCAGCAGCCCATTTTCGGTCCGCGGGGGCCCTGTTGGGCAGTTCTTC.

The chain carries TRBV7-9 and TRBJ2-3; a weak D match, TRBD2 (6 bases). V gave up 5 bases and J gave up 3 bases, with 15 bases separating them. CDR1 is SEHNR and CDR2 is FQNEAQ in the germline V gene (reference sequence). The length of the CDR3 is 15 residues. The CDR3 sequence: CASSSPARGTDTQYF. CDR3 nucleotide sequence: TGTGCCAGCAGCAGTCCTGCGCGGGGTACAGATACGCAGTATTTT.

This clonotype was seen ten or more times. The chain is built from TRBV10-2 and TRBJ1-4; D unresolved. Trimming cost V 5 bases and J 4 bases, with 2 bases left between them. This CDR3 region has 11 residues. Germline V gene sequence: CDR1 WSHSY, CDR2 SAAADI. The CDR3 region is CASSNNEKLFF. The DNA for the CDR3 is TGCGCCAGCAGTAATAATGAAAAACTGTTTTTT.

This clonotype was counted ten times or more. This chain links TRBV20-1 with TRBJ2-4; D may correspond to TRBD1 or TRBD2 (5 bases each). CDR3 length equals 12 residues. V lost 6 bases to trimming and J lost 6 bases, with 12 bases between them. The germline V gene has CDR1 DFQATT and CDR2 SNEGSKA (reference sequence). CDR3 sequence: CSARAGGNIQYF. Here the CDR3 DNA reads TGCAGTGCCCGGGCTGGGGGAAACATTCAGTACTTC.

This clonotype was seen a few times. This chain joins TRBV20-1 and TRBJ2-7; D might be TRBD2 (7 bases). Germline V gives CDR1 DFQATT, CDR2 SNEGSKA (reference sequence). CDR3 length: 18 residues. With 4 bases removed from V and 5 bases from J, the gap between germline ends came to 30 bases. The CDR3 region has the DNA TGCAGTGCTAACCTCCTAGGGGGGACGACAGCGGGACGCGACGAGCAGTACTTC. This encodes CSANLLGGTTAGRDEQYF.

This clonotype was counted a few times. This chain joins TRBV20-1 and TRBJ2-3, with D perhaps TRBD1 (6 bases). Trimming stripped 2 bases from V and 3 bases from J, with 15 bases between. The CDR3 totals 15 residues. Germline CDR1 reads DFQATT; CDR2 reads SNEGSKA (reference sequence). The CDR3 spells CSARPGQLRTDTQYF. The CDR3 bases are TGCAGTGCTAGACCCGGACAGCTCCGGACAGATACGCAGTATTTT.

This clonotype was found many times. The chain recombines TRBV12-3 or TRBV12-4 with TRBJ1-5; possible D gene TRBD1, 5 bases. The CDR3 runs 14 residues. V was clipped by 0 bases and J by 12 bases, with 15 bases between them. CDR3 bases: TGTGCCAGCAGTTTAGCCCCTACTAAACAGGTCCAGCATTTT. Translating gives CASSLAPTKQVQHF.

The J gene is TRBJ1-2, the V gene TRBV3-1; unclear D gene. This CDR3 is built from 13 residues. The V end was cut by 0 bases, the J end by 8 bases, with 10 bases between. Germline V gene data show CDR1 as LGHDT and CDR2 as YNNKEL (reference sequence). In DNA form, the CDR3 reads TGTGCCAGCAGCCAAGATGAAACAGCCGGCTACACCTTC. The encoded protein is CASSQDETAGYTF.